The 27 T cell receptor beta chains below all came from one sample that was sequenced in a study of T cells in localized non-small cell lung cancer (dated by TCRdb to about 2020). Library preparation was by the immunoSEQ multiplex PCR assay. The immuneACCESS repertoire file appears here via TCRdb, limited to in-frame rearrangements. These files lack a portion of the clones; in checked studies, under half of the deficit traces to unresolved V genes, and the cause of the others is not known. The sample has roughly 20,000 clones on record, 65% to 85% of them singletons. The top ten constitute 2% to 2.5% of the sample. The sequencing here drew on peripheral blood, taken before any cancer treatment. The receptors were sampled from a man between 40 and 75 years old with stage I lung adenocarcinoma.

This clone appeared once. The chain joins TRBV9 to TRBJ1-2; 10 bases align to TRBD1. Looked up from germline, CDR1 is SGDLS and CDR2 is YYNGEE. Trimming at V came to 2 bases and at J to 5 bases, leaving 12 bases not matched to a gene. This CDR3 has 17 residues. Written as DNA, the CDR3 is TGTGCCAGCAGCGTTTCTGGGGTGACAGGGGGCCGTTATGGCTACACCTTC. Protein: CASSVSGVTGGRYGYTF.

The table lists this clone with a count of one. This chain joins TRBV12-5 and TRBJ2-2; unclear D gene. Per germline, CDR1 LGHNT and CDR2 FRNRAP. Trimming stripped 4 bases from V and 7 bases from J, with 10 bases between. The CDR3 extends over 13 amino acids. In nucleotides, the CDR3 is TGTGCTAGTGGTTCCCGAACCGGCGGGGAGCTGTTTTTT. The encoded protein is CASGSRTGGELFF.

The chain carries TRBV7-2 and TRBJ1-3, with TRBD1 matching over 10 bases. This CDR3 region has 20 residues. V dropped 0 bases and J dropped 0; count of bases not matched to a gene: 11. The germline gives CDR1 SGHTA, CDR2 FQGNSA. CDR3 in DNA: TGTGCCAGCAGCTTAGCCCCGCCGACAGGGGGCCTTTCCTCTGGAAACACCATATATTTT. Translating gives CASSLAPPTGGLSSGNTIYF.

A single count supports this clone. CDR3 region: CASSKVASGKETQYF. The CDR3 DNA follows: TGTGCCAGCAGCAAAGTGGCTAGCGGAAAAGAGACCCAGTACTTC. The gene calls are TRBV21-1 and TRBJ2-5; the D call in the table, TRBD2, was not verified against the DNA. TRBV21-1 is a recognized pseudogene. CDR3 length: 15 amino acids.

The chain has TRBV9 and TRBJ2-3; no firm D call. V shed 1 base and J shed 0 bases, with 6 bases lying between them. The CDR3 loop spans 14 amino acids. Germline V gene data show CDR1 as SGDLS and CDR2 as YYNGEE. CDR3 in amino acids: CASSVFGSTDTQYF. In nucleotides, the CDR3 is TGTGCCAGCAGCGTATTCGGGAGCACAGATACGCAGTATTTT.

The chain links TRBV7-2 to TRBJ2-3; TRBD2 is a possible D gene (6 bases). Germline values: CDR1 SGHTA, CDR2 FQGNSA. Trimming removed 4 bases from V and 6 bases from J, with 11 bases in between. CDR3 size: 13 residues. CDR3 sequence (DNA): TGTGCCAGCAGCTCTCGGGGGTCGGATACGCAGTATTTT. Translated: CASSSRGSDTQYF. The variable domain in full, with the rest retrieved from reference TRBV7-2 and TRBJ2-3, is GAGVSQSPSNKVTEKGKDVELRCDPISGHTALYWYRQSLGQGLEFLIYFQGNSAPDKSGLPSDRFSAERTGGSVSTLTIQRTQQEDSAVYLCASSSRGSDTQYFGPGTRLTVL.

This clone was seen just once. V is TRBV19 and J is TRBJ1-6, with D possibly being TRBD1 (6 bases). This CDR3 contains 13 residues. The V end lost 5 bases, the J end lost 8 bases, and 10 bases lay between the germline ends. Per germline, CDR1 LNHDA and CDR2 SQIVND (reference sequence). The CDR3 here is CASSGRGDSPLHF. In DNA, the CDR3 is TGTGCCAGTAGTGGCAGGGGAGATTCACCCCTCCACTTT. The variable domain in full, with the rest retrieved from reference TRBV19 and TRBJ1-6, is DGGITQSPKYLFRKEGQNVTLSCEQNLNHDAMYWYRQDPGQGLRLIYYSQIVNDFQKGDIAEGYSVSREKKESFPLTVTSAQKNPTAFYLCASSGRGDSPLHFGNGTRLTVT.

A remark on this clone: Other nucleotide sequences from this sample produce the same CDR3. V and J are TRBV29-1 and TRBJ2-3, with D hard to call. The CDR3 consists of 12 residues. Germline V gene sequence: CDR1 SQVTM, CDR2 ANQGSEA. Trimming removed 2 bases from V and 2 bases from J, with 5 bases in between. DNA of the CDR3: TGCAGCGTTGAAAGGGACACAGATACGCAGTATTTT. Translation: CSVERDTDTQYF.

V gene TRBV5-1 combines with J gene TRBJ2-5, with 8 bases fitting TRBD1. In germline, CDR1 is SGHRS, CDR2 YFSETQ. J gave up 2 bases and V 4 bases, and 10 bases lay outside the gene matches. The CDR3 loop spans 16 amino acids. This chain's CDR3 is CASSPRQGLTQETQYF. The CDR3 DNA sequence: TGCGCCAGCAGCCCACGACAGGGGCTAACACAAGAGACCCAGTACTTC.

This chain connects TRBV5-5 to TRBJ2-7, with 7 positions matching TRBD1. The CDR3 has 14 amino acids. V dropped 4 bases and J dropped 7; count of bases not matched to a gene: 11. From germline, CDR1 is SGHKS and CDR2 YYEKEE (reference sequence). CDR3 protein: CASSQGQIQEEQYF. The CDR3 DNA sequence: TGTGCCAGCAGCCAGGGACAGATCCAAGAAGAGCAGTACTTC.

The rearrangement links TRBV4-1 to TRBJ1-1; no clear D. The V gene's germline CDR1 is MGHRA and CDR2 YSYEKL. The V end lost 0 bases, the J end lost 1 base, and 0 bases lay between the germline ends. The CDR3 is 12 amino acids. CDR3 protein: CASSQENTEAFF. In DNA form, the CDR3 reads TGCGCCAGCAGCCAAGAGAACACTGAAGCTTTCTTT.

CDR3: CASSDPGTRSGANVLTF. The CDR3 DNA sequence: TGTGCCAGCAGCGACCCCGGGACACGGTCTGGGGCCAACGTCCTGACTTTC. This chain joins TRBV9 and TRBJ2-6, with a tentative D call TRBD1 (6 bases). Trimming shortened V by 3 bases and J by 1 base, and 14 bases separated the two germline ends. Germline values: CDR1 SGDLS, CDR2 YYNGEE. This CDR3 region has 17 residues.

The chain recombines TRBV6-5 with TRBJ2-7; 7 nucleotides agree with TRBD1. V gave up 5 bases and J gave up 6 bases; unmatched junction bases: 7. The CDR3 covers 13 residues. The V gene's germline CDR1 is MNHEY and CDR2 SVGAGI. Written as DNA, the CDR3 is TGTGCCAGCAGTCCCGGACAGGAGACCGAGCAGTACTTC. It codes for CASSPGQETEQYF.

The chain employs TRBV5-4 and TRBJ2-2, with D possibly being TRBD2 (5 bases). Per germline, CDR1 SGHNT and CDR2 YYREEE (reference sequence). CDR3 length: 16 residues. Trimming stripped 3 bases from V and 0 bases from J, with 12 bases between. Written as DNA, the CDR3 is TGTGCCAGCAGCTCCTCCCGGGGAGCGAACACCGGGGAGCTGTTTTTT. This sequence encodes CASSSSRGANTGELFF. Combining the CDR3 with reference TRBV5-4 and TRBJ2-2 gives the whole variable domain ETGVTQSPTHLIKTRGQQVTLRCSSQSGHNTVSWYQQALGQGPQFIFQYYREEENGRGNFPPRFSGLQFPNYSSELNVNALELDDSALYLCASSSSRGANTGELFFGEGSRLTVL.

The V and J genes are TRBV5-4 and TRBJ2-7; perhaps TRBD2 as D (6 bases). V lost 4 bases, J lost 2 bases, and 10 bases lay in between. The germline V gene encodes CDR1 SGHNT and CDR2 YYREEE (reference sequence). The CDR3 contains 13 residues. CDR3 in DNA: TGTGCCAGCAGCGCGGACTATACCTACGAGCAGTACTTC. This sequence encodes CASSADYTYEQYF.

The J gene is TRBJ1-5, the V gene TRBV6-5; D call uncertain. The germline V gene has CDR1 MNHEY and CDR2 SVGAGI. Trimming removed 2 bases at V and 0 bases at J, with 5 bases between. The CDR3 has 14 residues. CDR3 coding DNA: TGTGCCAGCAGTTACCAGTATAGCAATCAGCCCCAGCATTTT. Translation gives CASSYQYSNQPQHF.

The rearrangement uses TRBV5-6 and TRBJ1-3, with D perhaps matching TRBD1 (6 bases). V lost 0 bases to trimming and J lost 4 bases, with 8 bases between them. The germline V gene has CDR1 SGHDT and CDR2 YYEEEE. The CDR3 extends over 14 amino acids. CDR3 sequence (DNA): TGTGCCAGCAGCTTGGGAAGGGGGGGAAACACCATATATTTT. It is translated as CASSLGRGGNTIYF.

V usage is TRBV6-6 and J usage is TRBJ2-5; D not resolved. The CDR3 has 11 residues. Germline V CDR1 and CDR2: MNHNY, SVGAGI (reference sequence). V lost 6 bases to trimming and J lost 4 bases, with 6 bases between them. DNA of the CDR3: TGTGCCAGCAGGAACTTAGAGACCCAGTACTTC. Residues: CASRNLETQYF.

This sequence joins TRBV4-3 and TRBJ2-3; unclear D gene. Germline loops: CDR1 LGHNA, CDR2 YSLEER. CDR3 length: 16 residues. V was trimmed by 5 bases and J by 2 bases, leaving 17 bases between them. The CDR3 loop reads CASSRMASGDTDTQYF. The CDR3 nucleotides are TGCGCCAGCAGCAGGATGGCTAGTGGGGACACAGATACGCAGTATTTT.

This chain connects TRBV7-8 to TRBJ1-5; D is perhaps TRBD1 (5 bases). Per germline, CDR1 SGHVS and CDR2 FQNEAQ. The CDR3 spans 15 residues. Trimming cost V 1 base and J 6 bases, with 13 bases left between them. The CDR3: CASSLVTSQGQPQHF. The CDR3 nucleotides read TGTGCCAGCAGCTTAGTTACCAGCCAGGGTCAGCCCCAGCATTTT.

This rearrangement joins TRBV6-6 to TRBJ2-1; tentative D call: TRBD1 (5 bases). V lost 5 bases, J lost 1 base, and 12 bases lay in between. Germline V gives CDR1 MNHNY, CDR2 SVGAGI (reference sequence). The CDR3 is 15 amino acids. The CDR3 loop reads CASSLTVLSYNEQFF. DNA for the CDR3: TGTGCCAGCAGTCTGACAGTCCTTTCCTACAATGAGCAGTTCTTC.

This clone came up a few times. V gene TRBV9 combines with J gene TRBJ1-4, with TRBD1 as a possible D gene (6 bases). The V end lost 4 bases, the J end lost 6 bases, and 19 bases lay between the germline ends. CDR1 and CDR2 (germline): SGDLS, YYNGEE. The CDR3 loop spans 16 amino acids. CDR3 loop: CASSSRGTLLDEKLFF. The CDR3 coding sequence is TGTGCCAGCAGCTCAAGAGGGACATTGTTGGATGAAAAACTGTTTTTT.

V and J are TRBV6-5 and TRBJ1-6; the D gene is possibly TRBD1 (6 bases). This CDR3 spans 13 amino acids. CDR1 MNHEY and CDR2 SVGAGI come from the germline V gene. V lost 6 bases, J lost 6 bases, and 9 bases lay in between. For the CDR3, the DNA is TGTGCCAGCAGAAGGACAGTTAATTCACCCCTCCACTTT. The encoded protein is CASRRTVNSPLHF.

The gene calls are TRBV15 and TRBJ1-4; D is unresolved. CDR3 length equals 15 residues. Per germline, CDR1 LNHNV and CDR2 YYDKDF (reference sequence). Trimming stripped 3 bases from V and 5 bases from J, with 13 bases between. The CDR3 DNA sequence: TGTGCCACCAGCAGGGGAGAAGGGTTCAATGAAAAACTGTTTTTT. Translation gives CATSRGEGFNEKLFF. Looking up the rest from reference TRBV15 and TRBJ1-4 gives the full variable domain: DAMVIQNPRYQVTQFGKPVTLSCSQTLNHNVMYWYQQKSSQAPKLLFHYYDKDFNNEADTPDNFQSRRPNTSFCFLDIRSPGLGDTAMYLCATSRGEGFNEKLFFGSGTQLSVL.

The V gene is TRBV15, the J gene TRBJ1-2, with D tentatively TRBD1 (5 bases). Germline assignment: CDR1 LNHNV and CDR2 YYDKDF (reference sequence). The CDR3 extends over 14 amino acids. V lost 1 base to trimming and J lost 1 base, with 7 bases between them. CDR3 residues: CATSRGGVNYGYTF. The CDR3 nucleotides are TGTGCCACCAGCAGAGGGGGGGTTAACTATGGCTACACCTTC.

CDR3 residues: CASGWGIFSTDTQYF. DNA of the CDR3: TGTGCCAGCGGTTGGGGGATATTTAGCACAGATACGCAGTATTTT. V gene TRBV5-5 combines with J gene TRBJ2-3, with D perhaps matching TRBD1 or TRBD2 (5 bases each). Trimming took off 7 bases at V and 0 bases at J, with 15 bases between the two ends. The CDR3 runs to 15 residues. The germline CDR1 and CDR2 sequences are SGHKS and YYEKEE (reference sequence).

The chain uses TRBV11-2 and TRBJ2-5, with a weak D call TRBD1 (6 bases). Germline V lookup: CDR1 SGHAT, CDR2 FQNNGV. The CDR3 is 15 amino acids. Trimming took off 4 bases at V and 6 bases at J, with 18 bases between the two ends. For the CDR3, the DNA is TGTGCCAGCAGCTCGATACAGGGTGTCGGAAAGACCCAGTACTTC. Residues: CASSSIQGVGKTQYF.